The rows below give T cell receptor beta chains drawn from one sample of a study of response to subunit inactivated influenza vaccine. TCRdb re-analysed the RT-PCR reads in MiXCR, keeping a single row per CDR3 protein. This table has 800,000 to 1,000,000 distinct CDR3 sequences, 21% appearing once. Sequences were derived from PBMCs from blood, sampled less than 6 days after vaccination. The receptors shown here come from a man aged 50-60 years who received an inactivated influenza vaccine. The CDR3 runs from the conserved cysteine through the conserved F or W. D genes are given only for firm matches. Clone size is stated in some rows and not others, as once, few, many or a class when expanded.

TGTGCCAGCAGTCCGGACCCGCGATACACCCTCCACTTT	CASSPDPRYTLHF	.	TRBV28	few	TRBJ1-6
TGTGCCAGCAGTTACCTGACGGCCAAGAACACTGAAGCTTTCTTT	CASSYLTAKNTEAFF	.	TRBV6-2/TRBV6-3	few	TRBJ1-1
TGCGCCAGCAGCCCGGGGTCCCTCCCAGATACGCAGTATTTT	CASSPGSLPDTQYF	.	TRBV4-3	many	TRBJ2-3
TGCAGTGCCCCGGCCCTAATTAGATTCGGAGAGACCCAGTACTTC	CSAPALIRFGETQYF	.	TRBV20-1	few	TRBJ2-5
TGTGCCAGCAGCAAGACCACAGATACGCAGTATTTT	CASSKTTDTQYF	.	TRBV11-1	.	TRBJ2-3
TGTGCCAGCAGTGACTCGATTATTACCTGGACGCCGGTATCCTACGAGCAGTACTTC	CASSDSIITWTPVSYEQYF	.	TRBV6-4	few	TRBJ2-7
TGTGCCAGCAGCTTAGACGTAGGGTCCTCGGGGTTCCCCTACGAGCAGTACTTC	CASSLDVGSSGFPYEQYF	.	TRBV11-2	.	TRBJ2-7
TGTGCCAGCAGTCGATCTAGCGGAGTGTACAATGAGCAGTTCTTC	CASSRSSGVYNEQFF	TRBD2	TRBV27	.	TRBJ2-1
TGTGCCAGCAGTTTAAGCCCAGACAGGAACTACGGCAACGAGCAGTACTTC	CASSLSPDRNYGNEQYF	.	TRBV28	.	TRBJ2-7
TGTGCCACCAGTGATTTAGGACAGGGTTTGGATGAGCAGTTCTTC	CATSDLGQGLDEQFF	TRBD1	TRBV24-1	.	TRBJ2-1
TGTGCCAGCAGTCCAGGGGGTGTCACTGAAGCTTTCTTT	CASSPGGVTEAFF	TRBD1	TRBV7-9	few	TRBJ1-1
TGTGCCAGCAGCTTACCCCGACTAGCGGGGAACACCGGGGAGCTGTTTTTT	CASSLPRLAGNTGELFF	TRBD2	TRBV7-9	.	TRBJ2-2
TGTGCCAGCAGCTTGGGGACGGGGAACGGTGAAGCTTTCTTT	CASSLGTGNGEAFF	.	TRBV7-9	few	TRBJ1-1
TGTGCCAGCAGTGTGCAGGTGGACATTCAGTACTTC	CASSVQVDIQYF	.	TRBV12-3/TRBV12-4	few	TRBJ2-4
TGCGCCAGCAGCTTGACCGGACCCACTGAAGCTTTCTTT	CASSLTGPTEAFF	.	TRBV5-1	many	TRBJ1-1
TGCGCCAGCAGCGGGGGGACAGGGGGAGAGACCCAGTACTTC	CASSGGTGGETQYF	TRBD1	TRBV5-1	few	TRBJ2-5
TGTGCCAGCAGAAGTGACAGGTCGGGGGGCACAGATACGCAGTATTTT	CASRSDRSGGTDTQYF	.	TRBV6-5	many	TRBJ2-3
TGTGCCAGCCAACGGGACACCATTAATCAGCCCCAGCATTTT	CASQRDTINQPQHF	.	TRBV12-3/TRBV12-4	few	TRBJ1-5
TGTGCCAGCAGTCAGGGCCCAGGCTCATTTAGTGAGCAGTTCTTC	CASSQGPGSFSEQFF	.	TRBV9	few	TRBJ2-1
TGCGCCAGCAGGACCGGGACAGTAGAAGAGGCTTTCTTT	CASRTGTVEEAFF	TRBD1	TRBV5-1	few	TRBJ1-1
TGTGCCAGCAGCTTAATCGGGATCGGCTACGAGCAGTACTTC	CASSLIGIGYEQYF	.	TRBV11-2	.	TRBJ2-7
TGCAGTGCTAGAGATTATTTGGGCGGGGGGGATACGCAGTATTTT	CSARDYLGGGDTQYF	TRBD2	TRBV20-1	few	TRBJ2-3
TGCAGTCGATTAGCGGGGGGATACAATGAGCAGTTCTTC	CSRLAGGYNEQFF	TRBD2	TRBV20-1	.	TRBJ2-1
TGTGCCAGCGGGGAACGGGTAGACAATGAGCAGTTCTTC	CASGERVDNEQFF	.	TRBV9	few	TRBJ2-1
TGTGCCAGCAGCCAAGCCCCGGGACAGAGCTACGAGCAGTACTTC	CASSQAPGQSYEQYF	TRBD1	TRBV3-1	.	TRBJ2-7
TGTGCCACCAGTGATTTCGTGACTAGCGGGAGACATGAGCAGTTCTTC	CATSDFVTSGRHEQFF	TRBD2	TRBV24-1	.	TRBJ2-1